This T cell receptor (beta chain) was profiled in a study of shared clonotypes between healthy human individuals. The ends lost 4 bases at V and 7 bases at J; junction bases unmatched: 14. CDR1 MDHEN and CDR2 SYDVKM come from the germline V gene. The CDR3 spans 16 residues. The genomic DNA of each subset was split evenly across several immunoSEQ plates. The assay was immunoSEQ multiplex PCR, and TCRdb's table has in-frame clones only and misses some. This table has about 1.1 million clones, more than 75% appearing once. General study findings and limits: Larger estimated richness was generally seen in naive subsets than in memory subsets. Relative to their counterparts shared across all four donors, non-shared clonotypes exhibited diminished generation probabilities.

Worth noting for this clone: Its antigen is still unknown.

Donors were healthy HIV-negative adults without recent acute infections or vaccinations. The clonotype comes from a man aged 18 to 30 in good health. Some clones in this sample may be carry-over from other donors' samples. Sequences were obtained from memory CD4+ T cells from PBMCs. Sample subset: CD45RA-negative fraction. The rearrangement links TRBV28 to TRBJ1-2; the match to TRBD1 covers 8 bases. CDR3 in amino acids: CASSSGQAGTRGGYTF. The CDR3, as DNA: TGTGCCAGCAGTTCGGGACAGGCGGGGACGCGGGGTGGCTACACCTTC.